The 28 T cell receptor beta chains reported below all come from one sample, sequenced in a study of T-cell reconstitution after alpha-beta-depleted transplantation in children. Preparation of the TCRbeta library was carried out with unique molecular identifiers. From the PCR reads, TCRdb called clonotypes with MiXCR, one entry per CDR3 protein. This sample yields about 200,000 distinct CDR3 sequences, of which about 6.6% are seen a single time; 5.5% belongs to the top ten. The input for sequencing was PBMCs, taken before TCRalphabeta/CD19-depleted stem cell transplant. These receptors were collected from a boy between 2 and 15 years old with acute lymphoblastic leukemia, due to receive a stem cell transplant.

This clonotype was observed at least ten times. This chain links TRBV5-1 with TRBJ2-3; 8 positions match TRBD2. V was pared by 2 bases and J by 4 bases, with 3 bases of the junction left unmatched. CDR3 size: 14 residues. Germline CDR1 and CDR2: SGHRS and YFSETQ. CDR3: CASSFGLAADTQYF. The DNA for the CDR3 is TGCGCCAGCAGCTTTGGACTAGCCGCAGATACGCAGTATTTT.

This chain uses TRBV20-1 with TRBJ2-7; D uncertain. The V and J ends lost 2 bases and 2 bases respectively, with 10 bases between them. This CDR3 has 13 amino acids. CDR1 and CDR2 from the germline V gene are DFQATT and SNEGSKA (reference sequence). The CDR3, as DNA: TGCAGTGCTAGAAGGTCGCTAGCCTACGAGCAGTACTTC. Its protein product is CSARRSLAYEQYF.

This clonotype has a count of ten or more. The chain employs TRBV28 and TRBJ1-1; 9 nucleotides agree with TRBD1. The CDR3 is 13 residues long. V trimming: 3 bases; J trimming: 10 bases; junction bases outside the gene matches: 6. Germline values: CDR1 MDHEN, CDR2 SYDVKM. The CDR3 DNA is TGTGCCAGCAGTTTGGGGACAGGGCTCAGAGCTTTCTTT. Amino acid sequence: CASSLGTGLRAFF.

This clonotype was observed a handful of times. The chain combines TRBV3-1 with TRBJ2-7, with TRBD1 matching over 7 bases. V gave up 3 bases and J gave up 4 bases; unmatched junction bases: 9. The CDR3 loop spans 15 amino acids. Germline V CDR1 and CDR2: LGHDT, YNNKEL (reference sequence). The DNA of the CDR3 is TGTGCCAGCAGCCACGGGACAGCGACCCTATACGAGCAGTACTTC. This gives the protein CASSHGTATLYEQYF.

This clonotype was seen a few times. The chain recombines TRBV5-1 with TRBJ1-1, with D possibly TRBD1 on 6 matching bases. Looked up from germline, CDR1 is SGHRS and CDR2 is YFSETQ. Trimming removed 0 bases at V and 11 bases at J, with 17 bases between. The CDR3 has 14 residues. The CDR3 bases are TGCGCCAGCAGCTTGGCCCAGGGGATGACAACGGCTTTCTTT. Translation gives CASSLAQGMTTAFF.

This clonotype showed up many times. The rearrangement links TRBV28 to TRBJ2-1; no clear D. The germline CDR1 and CDR2 sequences are MDHEN and SYDVKM. V gave up 1 base and J gave up 5 bases, with 3 bases separating them. This CDR3 comprises 12 residues. CDR3 amino acids: CASSLSNNEQFF. The CDR3 nucleotides are TGTGCCAGCAGTTTATCCAACAATGAGCAGTTCTTC.

By sample share, this clonotype is medium-sized. The DNA of the CDR3 is TGTGCCAGCAGCCTGGGAGGGACCCAGTACTTC. It yields the protein CASSLGGTQYF. The chain combines TRBV27 with TRBJ2-5; possible D gene TRBD2, 6 bases. Looked up from germline, CDR1 is MNHEY and CDR2 is SMNVEV (reference sequence). The CDR3 is 11 amino acids. V lost 6 bases to trimming and J lost 7 bases, with 9 bases between them.

This clonotype occurred many times. This chain links TRBV7-2 with TRBJ1-1; the D gene is possibly TRBD1 (6 bases). The V and J ends lost 7 bases and 2 bases respectively, with 14 bases between them. The CDR3 totals 14 residues. Per the germline V gene, CDR1 is SGHTA and CDR2 is FQGNSA. The CDR3: CASTSGQLNTEAFF. CDR3 coding DNA: TGTGCCAGCACCTCCGGACAGCTAAACACTGAAGCTTTCTTT.

This clonotype was found many times. This chain connects TRBV6-1 to TRBJ2-5; D is possibly TRBD2 (6 bases). The germline gives CDR1 MNHNS, CDR2 SASEGT. V was trimmed by 0 bases and J by 7 bases, leaving 15 bases between them. CDR3 length equals 15 residues. The CDR3 DNA reads as TGTGCCAGCAGTGAAGCCGTCCACGCGGAGGGGACCCAGTACTTC. It translates to CASSEAVHAEGTQYF.

This clonotype was counted at least ten times. The CDR3 reads CASSSALAGGSYNEQFF. The CDR3 bases are TGTGCCAGCAGCTCGGCATTAGCGGGAGGATCCTACAATGAGCAGTTCTTC. The chain recombines TRBV5-4 with TRBJ2-1; 10 bases are a match to TRBD2. This CDR3 comprises 17 residues. The germline CDR1 and CDR2 sequences are SGHNT and YYREEE (reference sequence). V lost 3 bases and J lost 1; bases outside the gene matches: 7.

This clonotype occurred many times. The rearrangement links TRBV6-2 or TRBV6-3 to TRBJ2-3; TRBD1 matches at 8 bases. CDR1 and CDR2 from the germline V gene are MNHEY and SVGEGT. There are 15 residues in the CDR3. Trimming took 5 bases from V and 3 from J; bases not matched to a gene: 7. The CDR3 DNA is TGTGCCAGCAGTCCCCCGGACAGGGAGACAGATACGCAGTATTTT. Translation gives CASSPPDRETDTQYF.

This clonotype came up many times. The chain links TRBV20-1 to TRBJ2-1, with a tentative D call TRBD1 (6 bases). The CDR3 is 15 residues long. Trimming left V 0 bases short and J 2 bases short, with 11 bases between. Germline assignment: CDR1 DFQATT and CDR2 SNEGSKA (reference sequence). CDR3 sequence: CSARDGQFAYNEQFF. Here the CDR3 DNA reads TGCAGTGCTAGAGACGGACAGTTTGCCTACAATGAGCAGTTCTTC.

This clonotype was detected ten times or more. V is TRBV2 and J is TRBJ2-2, with a tentative D call TRBD1 (6 bases). The CDR3 spans 13 residues. V lost 6 bases and J lost 7, with 12 bases in between. CDR1 and CDR2 from the germline V gene are SNHLY and FYNNEI. CDR3 nucleotide sequence: TGTGCCAGCAGCCAGAGGGGGAGCGGGGAGCTGTTTTTT. It specifies CASSQRGSGELFF.

This chain joins TRBV7-2 and TRBJ2-7, with a weak D call TRBD2 (5 bases). V lost 2 bases and J 4 bases, leaving 15 bases between the germline ends. The CDR3 is 15 amino acids. Germline CDR1 and CDR2: SGHTA and FQGNSA. The CDR3 protein is CASSLSSGGQYEQYF. DNA of the CDR3: TGTGCCAGCAGCTTATCCTCAGGAGGTCAATACGAGCAGTACTTC.

This clonotype was observed at least ten times. The DNA for the CDR3 is TGTGCCAGCAGGCCGCCGGGACAGGGGTACGAGCAGTACTTC. This encodes CASRPPGQGYEQYF. This rearrangement joins TRBV12-3 or TRBV12-4 to TRBJ2-7; 10 bases align to TRBD1. V trimming: 6 bases; J trimming: 4 bases; junction bases outside the gene matches: 6. There are 14 residues in the CDR3.

This clonotype was detected many times. The genes are TRBV7-2 and TRBJ1-2, with TRBD1 as a possible D gene (5 bases). Trimming removed 4 bases from V and 9 bases from J, with 18 bases in between. The CDR3 has 14 residues. Germline V gene lookup returns CDR1 SGHTA and CDR2 FQGNSA. The CDR3 here is CASSSEGRALSYTF. The CDR3 DNA follows: TGTGCCAGCAGCTCGGAGGGCAGGGCTTTAAGCTACACCTTC.

This clonotype was found many times. The gene calls are TRBV7-9 and TRBJ2-3; TRBD1 is a possible D gene (5 bases). The CDR3 extends over 14 amino acids. Germline lookup yields CDR1 SEHNR and CDR2 FQNEAQ (reference sequence). Between the trimmed V and J ends, which lost 1 base and 2 bases, there was a span of 7 bases. The CDR3 nucleotides read TGTGCCAGCAGCTTAGAGGGGCACACAGATACGCAGTATTTT. Translation: CASSLEGHTDTQYF.

This clonotype has a handful of counts. The chain couples TRBV7-9 to TRBJ1-5, with TRBD1 matching over 7 bases. Germline V gene data show CDR1 as SEHNR and CDR2 as FQNEAQ (reference sequence). V lost 2 bases, J lost 0 bases, and 1 base stayed unmatched. The CDR3 consists of 15 residues. The CDR3 region is CASSLQGGSNQPQHF. DNA for the CDR3: TGTGCCAGCAGCTTACAGGGGGGTAGCAATCAGCCCCAGCATTTT. The full variable domain, completed using reference TRBV7-9 and TRBJ1-5, is DTGVSQNPRHKITKRGQNVTFRCDPISEHNRLYWYRQTLGQGPEFLTYFQNEAQLEKSRLLSDRFSAERPKGSFSTLEIQRTEQGDSAMYLCASSLQGGSNQPQHFGDGTRLSIL.

This sequence joins TRBV11-3 and TRBJ2-2; the D gene is possibly TRBD2 (6 bases). The CDR3 is 16 amino acids. Trimming cost V 7 bases and J 5 bases, with 20 bases left between them. Germline CDR1 is SGHNT and CDR2 is YENEEA. DNA of the CDR3: TGTGCCAGCACCCTTCCCCAAGGGAGGCCAACCGGGGAGCTGTTTTTT. The encoded protein is CASTLPQGRPTGELFF.

This clonotype was detected only a few times. The chain is built from TRBV7-8 and TRBJ1-6; D possibly corresponds to TRBD1 (6 bases). Trimming cost V 0 bases and J 9 bases, with 12 bases left between them. The CDR3 extends over 15 amino acids. Germline CDR1 is SGHVS and CDR2 is FQNEAQ. CDR3 coding DNA: TGTGCCAGCAGCTTAGCCAACAGGGCCGGTTCACCCCTCCACTTT. Encoded protein: CASSLANRAGSPLHF.

The V and J genes are TRBV2 and TRBJ1-2; 9 positions agree with TRBD1. With 4 bases clipped from V and 3 bases from J, the junction kept 0 bases outside the gene matches. The length of the CDR3 is 13 residues. Per the germline V gene, CDR1 is SNHLY and CDR2 is FYNNEI. This CDR3 reads CASSGTGDYGYTF. CDR3 nucleotides: TGTGCCAGCAGTGGGACAGGGGACTATGGCTACACCTTC.

This clonotype was observed a few times. This chain connects TRBV7-9 to TRBJ1-2; 8 positions match TRBD1. Germline V gene lookup returns CDR1 SEHNR and CDR2 FQNEAQ (reference sequence). The CDR3 has 15 residues. J was trimmed by 3 bases and V by 1 base; bases with no gene match: 4. The CDR3 loop is CASSLVAGGYYGYTF. The CDR3 DNA reads as TGTGCCAGCAGCTTAGTGGCAGGGGGCTACTATGGCTACACCTTC.

This clonotype was recorded many times. The V call is TRBV28, the J call TRBJ2-1; the D is unclear. This CDR3 comprises 12 residues. The germline gives CDR1 MDHEN, CDR2 SYDVKM. V lost 7 bases, J lost 5 bases, and 9 bases lay in between. Written as DNA, the CDR3 is TGTGCCAGCACCCTCACCAACAATGAGCAGTTCTTC. It yields the protein CASTLTNNEQFF.

In this sample, this clonotype turned up many times. V and J are TRBV10-2 and TRBJ2-5, with TRBD2 matching over 9 bases. J was trimmed by 5 bases and V by 4 bases; bases with no gene match: 11. Germline V gives CDR1 WSHSY, CDR2 SAAADI. The CDR3 loop spans 16 amino acids. CDR3 nucleotide sequence: TGCGCCAGCAGTGTTCGCGGGAGGGCCGGACAGGAGACCCAGTACTTC. This encodes CASSVRGRAGQETQYF.

This clonotype was picked up many times. The chain uses TRBV7-2 and TRBJ1-6; tentatively, D is TRBD1 (6 bases). The length of the CDR3 is 16 residues. In germline, CDR1 is SGHTA, CDR2 FQGNSA. V lost 5 bases, J lost 9 bases, and 20 bases lay in between. The CDR3 DNA is TGTGCCAGCAGCCCCGGCCTAGCGGGCAGGGGTTCACCCCTCCACTTT. This translates into CASSPGLAGRGSPLHF.

This clonotype was seen ten or more times. The chain links TRBV4-2 to TRBJ2-2; D is perhaps TRBD1 or TRBD2 (5 bases each). Deletions cut 1 base from V and 4 bases from J, with 13 bases between. CDR3 length: 16 amino acids. Germline V lookup: CDR1 LGHNA, CDR2 YNFKEQ. CDR3 in amino acids: CASSQVGDRITGELFF. CDR3 nucleotides: TGTGCCAGCAGCCAAGTAGGGGACCGCATCACCGGGGAGCTGTTTTTT.

This clonotype was counted at least ten times. The chain recombines TRBV29-1 with TRBJ2-4, with D perhaps matching TRBD1 (5 bases). Trimming cost V 7 bases and J 2 bases, with 12 bases left between them. The CDR3 runs 13 residues. Germline CDR1 and CDR2: SQVTM and ANQGSEA. This chain's CDR3 is CSALDNSKNIQYF. CDR3 bases: TGCAGCGCCCTGGACAACTCCAAAAACATTCAGTACTTC.

This clonotype has at least ten counts. The J gene is TRBJ1-1, the V gene TRBV7-9; no firm D call. The CDR3 contains 12 residues. CDR1 is SEHNR, CDR2 FQNEAQ, per germline (reference sequence). V was cut by 1 base and J by 8 bases, with 8 bases left in between. The CDR3, as DNA: TGTGCCAGCAGCTTAGGACTGGGCGAAGCTTTCTTT. Amino acid sequence: CASSLGLGEAFF.